These 25 T cell receptor beta chains were all obtained from the same sample, sequenced in a study of cytomegalovirus exposure and HLA in healthy donors. The PCR contained 60 Vbeta and 13 Jbeta primers. Clones were sequenced by immunoSEQ multiplex PCR, and TCRdb holds only the in-frame ones, with some missing. The sample records over 150,000 clones, about 72% being singletons. The source material was PBMCs. The receptors here all came from a man aged 55-75 years in good health and CMV-seronegative.

This sequence joins TRBV7-9 and TRBJ1-2, with D tentatively TRBD1 (6 bases). Germline lookup yields CDR1 SEHNR and CDR2 FQNEAQ (reference sequence). V was pared by 5 bases and J by 0 bases, with 13 bases between. The CDR3 has 15 residues. The DNA for the CDR3 is TGTGCCAGCAGCCCCCCCGGGACAACTAACTATGGCTACACCTTC. Protein sequence: CASSPPGTTNYGYTF.

On this clone: Germline is not matched at one junction end, which may reflect a read error. The chain links TRBV7-9 to TRBJ2-7, with D unresolved. The CDR3 is made up of 12 amino acids. Germline CDR1 is SEHNR and CDR2 is FQNEAQ (reference sequence). The CDR3 DNA reads as TGTTCCAGCAGCTTTATTCCCTACGAGCAGTACTTC. Translating gives CSSSFIPYEQYF.

This clone was counted once. V gene TRBV28 combines with J gene TRBJ2-5; a possible D gene is TRBD1 (5 bases). V was pared by 4 bases and J by 4 bases, with 16 bases between. This CDR3 is 15 amino acids long. Per the germline V gene, CDR1 is MDHEN and CDR2 is SYDVKM. CDR3 nucleotides: TGTGCCAGCAGTTGGCCCCAGGGCCAAGGAGAGACCCAGTACTTC. Its protein is CASSWPQGQGETQYF.

The V call is TRBV11-2, the J call TRBJ2-7; D call uncertain. Germline V gene data show CDR1 as SGHAT and CDR2 as FQNNGV. This CDR3 has 13 amino acids. V was clipped by 4 bases and J by 5 bases, with 12 bases between them. CDR3 protein: CASSSVSRNEQYF. The CDR3 DNA reads as TGTGCCAGCAGCTCGGTTTCGAGGAACGAGCAGTACTTC.

Written as DNA, the CDR3 is TGTGCCAGCAGTGACAGTTTCTCTGGAAACACCATATATTTT. It codes for CASSDSFSGNTIYF. The chain is built from TRBV28 and TRBJ1-3, with D maybe TRBD1 (5 bases). Germline CDR1 is MDHEN and CDR2 is SYDVKM. The CDR3 is made up of 14 amino acids. V was cut by 5 bases and J by 0 bases, with 8 bases left in between.

This chain joins TRBV6-5 and TRBJ2-7; 8 bases are a match to TRBD2. This CDR3 spans 15 amino acids. V was clipped by 5 bases and J by 3 bases; unmatched bases: 9. CDR1 is MNHEY and CDR2 is SVGAGI in the germline V gene. DNA of the CDR3: TGTGCCAGCAGTCCCGGGGGGGCGAGTATCTACGAGCAGTACTTC. Its protein is CASSPGGASIYEQYF.

The V and J genes are TRBV6-1 and TRBJ1-2, with 7 bases lining up with TRBD1. V gave up 4 bases and J gave up 4 bases; unmatched junction bases: 6. Germline V gene sequence: CDR1 MNHNS, CDR2 SASEGT. This CDR3 is 14 amino acids long. CDR3 residues: CASSGLTGTYGYTF. The CDR3 coding sequence is TGTGCCAGCAGTGGATTGACAGGGACCTATGGCTACACCTTC.

The table lists this clone with a count of one. This sequence joins TRBV6-4 and TRBJ2-2; the match to TRBD2 covers 9 bases. Losses at the gene ends were 7 bases for V and 2 bases for J; bases not matched to a gene: 11. This CDR3 region has 17 residues. Per the germline V gene, CDR1 is MRHNA and CDR2 is SNTAGT. CDR3 residues: CASTGVRGGENTGELFF. CDR3 sequence (DNA): TGTGCCAGCACAGGGGTGCGGGGGGGAGAAAACACCGGGGAGCTGTTTTTT.

The V gene is TRBV5-1, the J gene TRBJ1-2; 8 bases fit TRBD1. Germline CDR1 reads SGHRS; CDR2 reads YFSETQ. Trimming took 7 bases from V and 0 from J; bases not matched to a gene: 8. CDR3 length equals 15 residues. The CDR3 region has the DNA TGCGCCAGCCGCCTCACAGGGGGGACTAACTATGGCTACACCTTC. This translates into CASRLTGGTNYGYTF. The complete variable domain, with remaining parts taken from reference TRBV5-1 and TRBJ1-2, reads KAGVTQTPRYLIKTRGQQVTLSCSPISGHRSVSWYQQTPGQGLQFLFEYFSETQRNKGNFPGRFSGRQFSNSRSEMNVSTLELGDSALYLCASRLTGGTNYGYTFGSGTRLTVV.

The J gene is TRBJ2-7, the V gene TRBV4-3, with 8 bases identical to TRBD1. Germline loops: CDR1 LGHNA, CDR2 YSLEER. Trimming at V came to 4 bases and at J to 7 bases, leaving 9 bases not matched to a gene. This CDR3 spans 14 amino acids. The CDR3 here is CASSPSDRAGEQYF. In nucleotides, the CDR3 is TGCGCCAGCAGCCCTTCGGACAGGGCAGGAGAGCAGTACTTC.

The V and J genes are TRBV7-9 and TRBJ1-2; D call uncertain. Trimming pared 4 bases from V and 4 bases from J, leaving 7 bases between. The length of the CDR3 is 12 residues. The V gene's germline CDR1 is SEHNR and CDR2 FQNEAQ (reference sequence). The CDR3 sequence: CASSSGGYGYTF. As DNA, the CDR3 is TGTGCCAGCAGCTCAGGAGGCTATGGCTACACCTTC.

The V and J genes are TRBV28 and TRBJ1-1; D remains ambiguous. This CDR3 contains 11 residues. The germline V gene has CDR1 MDHEN and CDR2 SYDVKM. CDR3 coding DNA: TGTGCGAGGGTACGAGACACTGAAGCTTTCTTT. Translated: CARVRDTEAFF.

The chain is built from TRBV28 and TRBJ2-7; TRBD1 aligns across 10 bases. Per germline, CDR1 MDHEN and CDR2 SYDVKM. V lost 4 bases, J lost 3 bases, and 6 bases stayed unmatched. CDR3 length equals 15 residues. Here the CDR3 reads CASSSRGTGDYEQYF. The CDR3 DNA reads TGTGCCAGCAGTTCAAGAGGGACAGGGGACTACGAGCAGTACTTC.

V is TRBV6-6 and J is TRBJ1-2, with TRBD1 identical over 7 bases. CDR1 is MNHNY and CDR2 is SVGAGI in the germline V gene (reference sequence). The J segment lost 5 bases and the V segment lost 5 bases, leaving 8 bases of the junction unmatched. The CDR3 length is 14 residues. CDR3 amino acids: CASSTSGQIYGYTF. Written as DNA, the CDR3 is TGTGCCAGCAGTACCTCGGGACAGATATATGGCTACACCTTC.

V is TRBV9 and J is TRBJ1-5; D is unclear. Trimming pared 0 bases from V and 4 bases from J, leaving 14 bases between. The germline V gene encodes CDR1 SGDLS and CDR2 YYNGEE. CDR3 length: 16 residues. The CDR3 DNA reads as TGTGCCAGCAGCGTAGGCCCAGCCGTAGCAAATCAGCCCCAGCATTTT. Amino acid sequence: CASSVGPAVANQPQHF.

This sequence joins TRBV10-2 and TRBJ1-5; D remains unclear. The germline V gene encodes CDR1 WSHSY and CDR2 SAAADI. Trimming stripped 4 bases from V and 4 bases from J, with 5 bases between. The CDR3 extends over 12 amino acids. The CDR3 region is CASSAENQPQHF. CDR3 sequence (DNA): TGCGCCAGCAGTGCGGAGAATCAGCCCCAGCATTTT.

In this sample, this clone turned up once. The chain has TRBV19 and TRBJ2-7; D possibly corresponds to TRBD2 (6 bases). CDR1 and CDR2 (germline): LNHDA, SQIVND (reference sequence). There are 11 residues in the CDR3. V lost 9 bases, J lost 9 bases, and 15 bases lay in between. The CDR3 sequence is CASSGQGGQYF. Here the CDR3 DNA reads TGTGCCAGCAGCGGGCAGGGCGGGCAGTACTTC. Filled out from reference TRBV19 and TRBJ2-7, the complete variable domain reads DGGITQSPKYLFRKEGQNVTLSCEQNLNHDAMYWYRQDPGQGLRLIYYSQIVNDFQKGDIAEGYSVSREKKESFPLTVTSAQKNPTAFYLCASSGQGGQYFGPGTRLTVT.

V usage is TRBV11-2 and J usage is TRBJ2-3, with 9 bases matching TRBD2. Germline V CDR1 and CDR2: SGHAT, FQNNGV. The V gene end was trimmed by 3 bases and the J gene end by 1 base; junction bases not matched to a gene: 2. CDR3 length equals 15 residues. CDR3 region: CASSFEREGTDTQYF. CDR3 sequence (DNA): TGTGCCAGCAGCTTCGAGCGGGAGGGCACAGATACGCAGTATTTT. Looking up the rest from reference TRBV11-2 and TRBJ2-3 gives the full variable domain: EAGVAQSPRYKIIEKRQSVAFWCNPISGHATLYWYQQILGQGPKLLIQFQNNGVVDDSQLPKDRFSAERLKGVDSTLKIQPAKLEDSAVYLCASSFEREGTDTQYFGPGTRLTVL.

This clone was counted between two and nine times. The V call is TRBV6-1, the J call TRBJ2-7; 8 nucleotides match TRBD2. Germline CDR1 reads MNHNS; CDR2 reads SASEGT. Unmatched junction bases numbered 7, after V lost 7 bases and J lost 2 bases. The CDR3 consists of 14 residues. The CDR3 DNA reads TGTGCCAGCATCACGGGAGGGCCCCCCTACGAGCAGTACTTC. Translation: CASITGGPPYEQYF.

The chain is built from TRBV4-3 and TRBJ2-2; 9 nucleotides match TRBD1. The CDR3 contains 16 residues. Germline V gene lookup returns CDR1 LGHNA and CDR2 YSLEER. Germline trimming cut 3 bases from V and 4 bases from J; bases unmatched to any gene: 6. CDR3 amino acids: CASSQNRGPRTGELFF. Written as DNA, the CDR3 is TGCGCCAGCAGCCAGAACAGGGGGCCTCGCACCGGGGAGCTGTTTTTT.

Concerning this clone: A junction end diverges from the germline sequence, so it may reflect a read error. The chain uses TRBV7-9 and TRBJ2-7, with 9 bases aligning to TRBD1. The CDR3 is 14 amino acids. CDR1 SEHNR and CDR2 FQNEAQ come from the germline V gene (reference sequence). The CDR3: CSSSLNRGQYEQYF. CDR3 nucleotide sequence: TGTTCCAGCAGCCTCAACAGGGGGCAGTACGAGCAGTACTTC.

This chain connects TRBV7-2 to TRBJ2-7; the match to TRBD1 covers 9 bases. CDR1 is SGHTA, CDR2 FQGNSA, per germline. Trimming cost V 2 bases and J 2 bases; bases outside gene matches: 7. The CDR3 spans 16 residues. The chain's CDR3 is CASSLLGQGRTYEQYF. The CDR3 bases are TGTGCCAGCAGCTTACTCGGACAGGGGCGTACCTACGAGCAGTACTTC.

This chain connects TRBV7-2 to TRBJ2-1; D uncertain. Germline lookup yields CDR1 SGHTA and CDR2 FQGNSA. The CDR3 has 13 amino acids. V was pared by 5 bases and J by 3 bases, with 8 bases between. The CDR3 reads CASSPRVYNEQFF. The CDR3, as DNA: TGTGCCAGCAGCCCCCGGGTCTACAATGAGCAGTTCTTC. The variable domain in full, with the rest retrieved from reference TRBV7-2 and TRBJ2-1, is GAGVSQSPSNKVTEKGKDVELRCDPISGHTALYWYRQSLGQGLEFLIYFQGNSAPDKSGLPSDRFSAERTGGSVSTLTIQRTQQEDSAVYLCASSPRVYNEQFFGPGTRLTVL.

The chain uses TRBV7-9 and TRBJ2-5, with 12 bases fitting TRBD2. Germline V gene data show CDR1 as SEHNR and CDR2 as FQNEAQ (reference sequence). The CDR3 loop spans 17 amino acids. The junction had 11 bases not matched to a gene; V was cut back by 5 bases and J by 4 bases. The CDR3 DNA is TGTGCCAGCAGCCGGCTAGCGGGAGGGCCCTCGTCAGAGACCCAGTACTTC. Its translation: CASSRLAGGPSSETQYF.

This clone is a singleton in its sample. The J gene is TRBJ1-6, the V gene TRBV6-1, with 11 bases aligning to TRBD1. CDR1 is MNHNS and CDR2 is SASEGT in the germline V gene. The V and J ends lost 2 bases and 9 bases, in that order; junction bases with no gene match: 3. The CDR3 runs 15 residues. The CDR3 DNA is TGTGCCAGCAGTGAACGGACAGGGGGCGTTTCACCCCTCCACTTT. It yields the protein CASSERTGGVSPLHF.